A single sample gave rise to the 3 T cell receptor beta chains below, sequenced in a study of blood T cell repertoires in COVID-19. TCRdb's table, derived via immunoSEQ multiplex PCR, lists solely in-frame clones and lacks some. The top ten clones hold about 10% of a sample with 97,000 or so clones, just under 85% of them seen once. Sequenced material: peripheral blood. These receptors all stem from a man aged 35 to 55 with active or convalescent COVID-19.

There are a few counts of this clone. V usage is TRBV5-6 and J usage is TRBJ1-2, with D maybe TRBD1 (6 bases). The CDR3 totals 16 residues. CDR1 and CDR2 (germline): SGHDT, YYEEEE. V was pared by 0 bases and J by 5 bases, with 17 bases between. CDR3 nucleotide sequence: TGTGCCAGCAGCTTGGAGGGACACCTAACGGGATATGGCTACACCTTC. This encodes CASSLEGHLTGYGYTF.

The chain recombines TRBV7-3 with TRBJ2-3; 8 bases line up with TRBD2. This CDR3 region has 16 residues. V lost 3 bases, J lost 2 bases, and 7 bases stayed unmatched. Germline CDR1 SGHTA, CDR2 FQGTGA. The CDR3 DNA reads TGTGCCAGCAGCTTGACACCGGGGGGGCCCACAGATACGCAGTATTTT. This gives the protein CASSLTPGGPTDTQYF.

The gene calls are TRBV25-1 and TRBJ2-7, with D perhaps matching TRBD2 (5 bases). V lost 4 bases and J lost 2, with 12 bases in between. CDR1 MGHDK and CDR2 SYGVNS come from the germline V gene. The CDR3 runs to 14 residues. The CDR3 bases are TGTGCCAGCAGTGGGACTCTTAAGACCTACGAGCAGTACTTC. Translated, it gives CASSGTLKTYEQYF.